This passage covers 18 T cell receptor beta chains from one sample sequenced in a study of vaccination effects on CD4 cells after COVID-19. Following 10 days of culture, CD4+ T cells were isolated. It was two doses of either the BNT162b2 or mRNA-1273 vaccine that participants received. Generated by immunoSEQ multiplex PCR, the TCRdb table keeps only in-frame clones and is missing some. Seen here are tens of thousands of clones, 74% observed once, and the top ten hold about 2.2%. Which antigens these TCRs recognize remains unknown. Specimen: CD4+ T cells from PBMCs cultured without peptide, collected after COVID-19 vaccination. The receptors originated from a human donor who received a COVID-19 vaccine.

The sample holds a few counts of this clone. Here the CDR3 DNA reads TGTGCCAGCAGTTTCGACGGCGGAGGGACCCAGTACTTC. This codes for CASSFDGGGTQYF. This chain uses TRBV27 with TRBJ2-5; tentative D call: TRBD2 (5 bases). CDR1 and CDR2 from the germline V gene are MNHEY and SMNVEV (reference sequence). Deletions cut 3 bases from V and 7 bases from J, with 12 bases between. The CDR3 sequence is 13 residues long.

This chain joins TRBV5-6 and TRBJ2-3; weak D call: TRBD2 (6 bases). Trimming pared 4 bases from V and 0 bases from J, leaving 12 bases between. This CDR3 contains 15 residues. Per the germline V gene, CDR1 is SGHDT and CDR2 is YYEEEE. The CDR3 here is CASSMAGSSTDTQYF. The CDR3 nucleotides are TGTGCCAGCAGCATGGCGGGATCTAGCACAGATACGCAGTATTTT.

The chain is built from TRBV10-3 and TRBJ1-2; no clear D. Germline CDR1 and CDR2: ENHRY and SYGVKD. This CDR3 has 12 amino acids. V was cut by 6 bases and J by 6 bases, with 11 bases left in between. Written as DNA, the CDR3 is TGTGCCATCAGCCGTCCCGGGGATGGCTACACCTTC. Encoded protein: CAISRPGDGYTF.

This chain uses TRBV5-1 with TRBJ1-2; 9 nucleotides match TRBD1. J gave up 8 bases and V 4 bases, and 15 bases lay outside the gene matches. The length of the CDR3 is 16 residues. Germline CDR1 is SGHRS and CDR2 is YFSETQ. The CDR3 region is CASSRTTGGYTGGYTF. The CDR3 coding sequence is TGCGCCAGCAGCAGAACGACAGGGGGTTATACGGGGGGCTACACCTTC.

This clone has just one count. The rearrangement uses TRBV7-2 and TRBJ1-1, with no clear D. Trimming pared 3 bases from V and 4 bases from J, leaving 15 bases between. The germline V gene has CDR1 SGHTA and CDR2 FQGNSA. There are 15 residues in the CDR3. The CDR3 sequence: CASSFNAPAATEAFF. The CDR3 bases are TGTGCCAGCAGCTTTAACGCCCCTGCGGCCACTGAAGCTTTCTTT.

V is TRBV18 and J is TRBJ1-4; no clear D. The CDR3 has 16 amino acids. V was pared by 3 bases and J by 5 bases, with 16 bases between. Germline V lookup: CDR1 KGHSH, CDR2 LQKENI. The CDR3 here is CASSPTVRSLNEKLFF. CDR3 DNA: TGTGCCAGCTCACCGACGGTTAGAAGTTTAAATGAAAAACTGTTTTTT.

This clone was observed a few times. V and J are TRBV10-1 and TRBJ2-7; either TRBD1 or TRBD2 may supply D (6 bases each). Germline V gene lookup returns CDR1 WNHNN and CDR2 SYGVQD (reference sequence). The CDR3 contains 17 residues. V dropped 6 bases and J dropped 6 bases, with 27 bases sitting between them. This CDR3 reads CASRAGTSRLLPGEQYV. CDR3 coding DNA: TGCGCCAGCAGGGCGGGGACATCGAGGCTCCTTCCTGGCGAGCAGTACGTC.

The chain has TRBV5-1 and TRBJ2-3, with D possibly being TRBD1 (5 bases). The V gene's germline CDR1 is SGHRS and CDR2 YFSETQ. The CDR3 contains 13 residues. Between the trimmed V and J ends, which lost 4 bases and 1 base, there was a span of 7 bases. The CDR3 coding sequence is TGCGCCAGCAGCCAACAGGGCACAGATACGCAGTATTTT. Translating it yields CASSQQGTDTQYF.

This clone was counted a few times. The chain couples TRBV7-2 to TRBJ2-4; TRBD1 or TRBD2 may be the D gene (5 bases each). Germline V gene lookup returns CDR1 SGHTA and CDR2 FQGNSA. The CDR3 totals 14 residues. V lost 3 bases to trimming and J lost 8 bases, with 14 bases between them. The CDR3 DNA sequence: TGTGCCAGCAGCTTTCAGGGTCGGGATCACATTCAGTACTTC. Its translation is CASSFQGRDHIQYF.

V usage is TRBV24-1 and J usage is TRBJ1-5; perhaps TRBD1 as D (6 bases). Germline V gives CDR1 KGHDR, CDR2 SFDVKD. The CDR3 is made up of 15 amino acids. V gave up 5 bases and J gave up 2 bases, with 12 bases separating them. The CDR3 is CATSVGGLGNQPQHF. The CDR3 DNA reads TGTGCCACCAGTGTGGGGGGGCTCGGCAATCAGCCCCAGCATTTT.

The DNA of the CDR3 is TGTGCCAGCAGCACGACAGGGGCTAGCAATCAGCCCCAGCATTTT. Protein: CASSTTGASNQPQHF. V is TRBV7-2 and J is TRBJ1-5, with 8 bases that match TRBD1. The junction had 3 bases not matched to a gene; V was cut back by 5 bases and J by 0 bases. The CDR3 is made up of 15 amino acids. Germline V gene sequence: CDR1 SGHTA, CDR2 FQGNSA.

The chain carries TRBV7-3 and TRBJ2-1; 9 nucleotides match TRBD2. Germline values: CDR1 SGHTA, CDR2 FQGTGA. V shed 5 bases, J shed 2 bases, and the junction held 4 bases outside the gene matches. The CDR3 covers 15 residues. CDR3: CASSVSGGPYNEQFF. The DNA of the CDR3 is TGTGCCAGCAGCGTTAGCGGGGGACCCTACAATGAGCAGTTCTTC.

This chain joins TRBV24-1 and TRBJ2-2; weak D call: TRBD1 (6 bases). Germline V CDR1 and CDR2: KGHDR, SFDVKD. The CDR3 covers 14 residues. Trimming cost V 5 bases and J 4 bases, with 10 bases left between them. CDR3 coding DNA: TGTGCCACCAGTGTGGACAGCTCCACCGGGGAGCTGTTTTTT. Translated: CATSVDSSTGELFF.

This clone appeared a single time. V usage is TRBV6-1 and J usage is TRBJ2-4; 8 bases agree with TRBD1. CDR1 is MNHNS and CDR2 is SASEGT in the germline V gene. This CDR3 region has 13 residues. V trimming: 3 bases; J trimming: 8 bases; junction bases outside the gene matches: 3. The CDR3 region is CASSETGVYIQYF. The CDR3 nucleotides are TGTGCCAGCAGTGAGACAGGGGTTTACATTCAGTACTTC.

The rearrangement uses TRBV11-2 and TRBJ1-1; D is unclear. This CDR3 has 11 residues. Germline V CDR1 and CDR2: SGHAT, FQNNGV. The ends were cut back, 7 bases at V and 1 base at J, with 4 bases in the middle. CDR3 sequence reads: CASKENTEAFF. The DNA for the CDR3 is TGTGCCAGCAAAGAGAACACTGAAGCTTTCTTT. The complete variable domain, with remaining parts taken from reference TRBV11-2 and TRBJ1-1, reads EAGVAQSPRYKIIEKRQSVAFWCNPISGHATLYWYQQILGQGPKLLIQFQNNGVVDDSQLPKDRFSAERLKGVDSTLKIQPAKLEDSAVYLCASKENTEAFFGQGTRLTVV.

A few counts support this clone. The V call is TRBV2, the J call TRBJ1-2, with TRBD1 as a possible D gene (6 bases). The CDR3 is 13 amino acids. The germline V gene encodes CDR1 SNHLY and CDR2 FYNNEI. Trimming cost V 8 bases and J 4 bases, with 14 bases left between them. The CDR3 DNA sequence: TGTGCCAGCCGAGGGGAGGGGGTCTATGGCTACACCTTC. This translates into CASRGEGVYGYTF.

V gene TRBV5-1 combines with J gene TRBJ1-3; D gene unclear. Trimming removed 5 bases at V and 1 base at J, with 16 bases between. In germline, CDR1 is SGHRS, CDR2 YFSETQ. There are 16 residues in the CDR3. CDR3 in amino acids: CASRLRPAPSGNTIYF. The CDR3 region has the DNA TGCGCCAGCAGGCTCAGACCAGCTCCGTCTGGAAACACCATATATTTT.

The rearrangement joins TRBV6-5 to TRBJ1-2; weak D call: TRBD1 (6 bases). Germline lookup yields CDR1 MNHEY and CDR2 SVGAGI. This CDR3 comprises 14 residues. V was clipped by 5 bases and J by 2 bases, with 12 bases between them. CDR3 amino acids: CASSPSGQNYGYTF. The CDR3 DNA sequence: TGTGCCAGCAGTCCCTCCGGACAGAACTATGGCTACACCTTC.